This T cell receptor (beta chain) originates from a study of blood T cells in healthy people across ages. Study at large: Template switching retrieved approximately one barcoded beta molecule for each two T cells.

Sample-barcoded 5' priming and a J-beta primer mix drove a second PCR of 7 to 11 cycles. Each CDR3 protein is one row after TCRdb ran MiXCR on the 5' RACE reads. In the table there are around 990,000 distinct CDR3 sequences, about two fifths of which are singletons. Germline-derived CDR1 and CDR2 are MDHEN and SYDVKM. The CDR3 length is 12 residues. The V gene lost 5 bases and the J gene lost 6 bases, with 9 bases spanning the gap. This clonotype was seen at least ten times. The receptor's source is a man aged 18 to 30 in good health. The sequenced material came from blood. The chain is built from TRBV28 and TRBJ2-3; no firm D call. The CDR3 bases are TGTGCCAGCAGTCCGCTAAGGGATACGCAGTATTTT. Protein product: CASSPLRDTQYF. The whole variable domain, filled in from reference TRBV28 and TRBJ2-3, reads DVKVTQSSRYLVKRTGEKVFLECVQDMDHENMFWYRQDPGLGLRLIYFSYDVKMKEKGDIPEGYSVSREKKERFSLILESASTNQTSMYLCASSPLRDTQYFGPGTRLTVL.